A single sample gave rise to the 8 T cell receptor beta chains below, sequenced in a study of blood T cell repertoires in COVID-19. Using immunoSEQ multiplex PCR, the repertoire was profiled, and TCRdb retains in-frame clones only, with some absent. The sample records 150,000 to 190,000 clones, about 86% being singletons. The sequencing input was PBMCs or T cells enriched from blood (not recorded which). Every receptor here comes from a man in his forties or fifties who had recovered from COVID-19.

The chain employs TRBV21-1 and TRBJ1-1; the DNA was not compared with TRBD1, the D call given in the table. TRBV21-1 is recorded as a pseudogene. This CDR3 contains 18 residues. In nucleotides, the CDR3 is TGTGCCAGCAGTACCCTTCACCGGGACAGGGGGCGGGATACTGAAGCTTTCTTT. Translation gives CASSTLHRDRGRDTEAFF.

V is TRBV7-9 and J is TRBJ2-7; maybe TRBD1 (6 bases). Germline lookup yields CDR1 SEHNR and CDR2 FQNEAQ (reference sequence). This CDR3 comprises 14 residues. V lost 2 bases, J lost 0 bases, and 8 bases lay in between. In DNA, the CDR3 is TGTGCCAGCAGCTTACAGGGGCCCTCCTACGAGCAGTACTTC. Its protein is CASSLQGPSYEQYF. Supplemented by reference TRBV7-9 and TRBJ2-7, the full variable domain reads DTGVSQNPRHKITKRGQNVTFRCDPISEHNRLYWYRQTLGQGPEFLTYFQNEAQLEKSRLLSDRFSAERPKGSFSTLEIQRTEQGDSAMYLCASSLQGPSYEQYFGPGTRLTVT.

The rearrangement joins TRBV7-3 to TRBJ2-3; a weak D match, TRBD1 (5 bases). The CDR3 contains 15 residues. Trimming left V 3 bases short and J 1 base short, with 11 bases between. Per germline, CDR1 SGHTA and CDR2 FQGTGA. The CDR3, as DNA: TGTGCCAGCAGCTTCGTAGGGGCCCGCACAGATACGCAGTATTTT. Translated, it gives CASSFVGARTDTQYF.

For the CDR3, the DNA is TGTGCTAGTGGTTTGACTAGCGAGCAAGAGACCCAGTACTTC. Its translation is CASGLTSEQETQYF. The rearrangement links TRBV12-5 to TRBJ2-5, with 7 positions matching TRBD2. CDR3 size: 14 residues. J lost 2 bases, V lost 2 bases, and 2 bases had no gene match. Germline lookup yields CDR1 LGHNT and CDR2 FRNRAP.

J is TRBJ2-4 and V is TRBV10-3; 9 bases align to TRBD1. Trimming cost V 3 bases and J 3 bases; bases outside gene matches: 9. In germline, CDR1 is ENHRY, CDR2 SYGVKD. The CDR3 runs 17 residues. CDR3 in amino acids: CAISETGQGKVKNIQYF. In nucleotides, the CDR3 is TGTGCCATCAGTGAAACCGGACAGGGGAAAGTCAAAAACATTCAGTACTTC.

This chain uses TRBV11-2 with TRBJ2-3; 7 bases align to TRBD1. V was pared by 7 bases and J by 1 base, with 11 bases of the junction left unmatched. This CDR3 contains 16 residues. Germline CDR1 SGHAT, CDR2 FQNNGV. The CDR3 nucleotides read TGTGCCAGCACCGCCGCACTTCAGGGGGGCACAGATACGCAGTATTTT. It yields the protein CASTAALQGGTDTQYF. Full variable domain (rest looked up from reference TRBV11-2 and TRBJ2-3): EAGVAQSPRYKIIEKRQSVAFWCNPISGHATLYWYQQILGQGPKLLIQFQNNGVVDDSQLPKDRFSAERLKGVDSTLKIQPAKLEDSAVYLCASTAALQGGTDTQYFGPGTRLTVL.

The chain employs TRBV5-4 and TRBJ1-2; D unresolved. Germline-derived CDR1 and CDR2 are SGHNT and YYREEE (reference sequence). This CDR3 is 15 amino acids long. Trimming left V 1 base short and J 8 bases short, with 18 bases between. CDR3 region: CASSLKSGWTGGYTF. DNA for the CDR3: TGTGCCAGCAGCTTGAAGTCAGGCTGGACTGGAGGCTACACCTTC.

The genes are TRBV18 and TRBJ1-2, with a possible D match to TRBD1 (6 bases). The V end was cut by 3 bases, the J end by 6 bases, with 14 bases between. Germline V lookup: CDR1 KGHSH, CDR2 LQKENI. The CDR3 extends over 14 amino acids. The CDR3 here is CASSPLSDRDGYTF. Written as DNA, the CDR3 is TGTGCCAGCTCACCGCTATCGGACAGAGATGGCTACACCTTC.